These T cell receptor beta chains were read from a single sample in a study of blood T cell repertoires in COVID-19. This table comes from immunoSEQ multiplex PCR, and its TCRdb copy is limited to in-frame clones, with some not included. The sample has 200,000 to 250,000 clones, about 90% seen once. The material sequenced was peripheral blood. These receptors originate from a man younger than 35 with active or convalescent COVID-19. Each CDR3 is given with its conserved first and last residue. The order of the fields is J gene, V gene, clone size, D gene, CDR3 protein, CDR3 DNA. The D gene is left open where the match is weak. Clone sizes are given selectively: once, few, many, or a class where the clone is expanded.

j_call: TRBJ2-5
v_call: TRBV5-5
clone_size: NA
d_call: TRBD2
cdr3_aa: CASSLYQREFPETQYF
cdr3_nt: TGTGCCAGCAGCTTGTACCAGCGGGAGTTTCCAGAGACCCAGTACTTC

j_call: TRBJ1-5
v_call: TRBV28
clone_size: NA
d_call: TRBD1
cdr3_aa: CAGKGGRNQPQHF
cdr3_nt: TGTGCCGGCAAAGGGGGCCGCAATCAGCCCCAGCATTTT

j_call: TRBJ2-5
v_call: TRBV24-1
clone_size: NA
d_call: NA
cdr3_aa: CATSDSDREETQYF
cdr3_nt: TGTGCCACCAGTGATTCGGACAGAGAAGAGACCCAGTACTTC

j_call: TRBJ2-7
v_call: TRBV13
clone_size: NA
d_call: TRBD2
cdr3_aa: CASSLGTTSGDYEQYF
cdr3_nt: TGTGCCAGCAGCTTAGGGACGACTAGCGGGGACTACGAGCAGTACTTC

j_call: TRBJ2-5
v_call: TRBV6-6
clone_size: once
d_call: TRBD1
cdr3_aa: CASRRGRGGETQYF
cdr3_nt: TGTGCCAGCAGGAGGGGGCGCGGTGGGGAGACCCAGTACTTC

j_call: TRBJ1-5
v_call: TRBV13
clone_size: NA
d_call: TRBD1
cdr3_aa: CASSRHTGQDNQPQHF
cdr3_nt: TGTGCCAGCAGCCGGCACACGGGACAGGACAATCAGCCCCAGCATTTT

j_call: TRBJ1-1
v_call: TRBV10-3
clone_size: NA
d_call: NA
cdr3_aa: CAISRIRGTNTEAFF
cdr3_nt: TGTGCCATCAGCAGAATCAGGGGAACGAACACTGAAGCTTTCTTT

j_call: TRBJ1-1
v_call: TRBV29-1
clone_size: NA
d_call: NA
cdr3_aa: CSAPTGGGNTEAFF
cdr3_nt: TGCAGCGCCCCAACGGGGGGCGGAAACACTGAAGCTTTCTTT

j_call: TRBJ2-1
v_call: TRBV11-2
clone_size: NA
d_call: TRBD2
cdr3_aa: CASSLSSGGWGNEQFF
cdr3_nt: TGTGCCAGCAGCTTAAGCAGCGGGGGGTGGGGTAATGAGCAGTTCTTC

j_call: TRBJ2-7
v_call: TRBV9
clone_size: NA
d_call: NA
cdr3_aa: CASSVGKTYEQYF
cdr3_nt: TGTGCCAGCAGCGTCGGGAAAACCTACGAGCAGTACTTC

j_call: TRBJ2-7
v_call: TRBV11-1
clone_size: NA
d_call: TRBD1
cdr3_aa: CASSPPGGPYEQYF
cdr3_nt: TGTGCCAGCAGCCCCCCAGGGGGACCTTACGAGCAGTACTTC

j_call: TRBJ2-2
v_call: TRBV9
clone_size: NA
d_call: NA
cdr3_aa: CATGGNTGELFF
cdr3_nt: TGTGCCACCGGGGGGAACACCGGGGAGCTGTTTTTT

j_call: TRBJ1-2
v_call: TRBV19
clone_size: once
d_call: NA
cdr3_aa: CASHYPGVGIYGYTF
cdr3_nt: TGTGCCAGCCATTACCCAGGGGTAGGGATCTATGGCTACACCTTC

j_call: TRBJ1-1
v_call: TRBV10-1
clone_size: NA
d_call: NA
cdr3_aa: CASTDGRSGEAFF
cdr3_nt: TGCGCCAGCACTGATGGGCGGTCGGGAGAAGCTTTCTTT

j_call: TRBJ2-3
v_call: TRBV7-3
clone_size: NA
d_call: TRBD2
cdr3_aa: CASSRTSGATDTQYF
cdr3_nt: TGTGCCAGCAGCCGGACTAGCGGGGCAACAGATACGCAGTATTTT

j_call: TRBJ1-2
v_call: TRBV5-1
clone_size: NA
d_call: NA
cdr3_aa: CASSLGDTSYGYTF
cdr3_nt: TGCGCCAGCAGCTTGGGGGACACGTCCTATGGCTACACCTTC

j_call: TRBJ2-7
v_call: TRBV10-2
clone_size: NA
d_call: NA
cdr3_aa: CASRWGGAAYEQYF
cdr3_nt: TGCGCCAGCAGATGGGGCGGGGCCGCCTACGAGCAGTACTTC

j_call: TRBJ2-5
v_call: TRBV6-5
clone_size: NA
d_call: NA
cdr3_aa: CATSSSVRETQYF
cdr3_nt: TGTGCCACCTCTTCTAGCGTTCGTGAGACCCAGTACTTC

j_call: TRBJ2-1
v_call: TRBV7-9
clone_size: NA
d_call: NA
cdr3_aa: CASSLAGGPYNEQFF
cdr3_nt: TGTGCCAGCAGCTTAGCGGGAGGCCCCTACAATGAGCAGTTCTTC

j_call: TRBJ2-7
v_call: TRBV4-1
clone_size: many
d_call: TRBD2
cdr3_aa: CASSARDYRTNEQYF
cdr3_nt: TGCGCCAGCAGCGCCAGGGACTATAGAACCAACGAGCAGTACTTC

j_call: TRBJ1-5
v_call: TRBV27
clone_size: few
d_call: TRBD1
cdr3_aa: CASSPDRLQISNQPQHF
cdr3_nt: TGTGCCAGCAGTCCGGACAGGCTTCAAATTAGCAATCAGCCCCAGCATTTT

j_call: TRBJ2-2
v_call: TRBV27
clone_size: NA
d_call: NA
cdr3_aa: CAIRLAATGELFF
cdr3_nt: TGTGCCATCAGACTTGCGGCTACCGGGGAGCTGTTTTTT

j_call: TRBJ2-1
v_call: TRBV27
clone_size: NA
d_call: NA
cdr3_aa: CASRRTDSYNEQFF
cdr3_nt: TGTGCCAGCAGACGAACGGACAGCTACAATGAGCAGTTCTTC

j_call: TRBJ2-7
v_call: TRBV9
clone_size: NA
d_call: NA
cdr3_aa: CASSVGGHPYEQYF
cdr3_nt: TGTGCCAGCAGCGTAGGTGGCCACCCCTACGAGCAGTACTTC

j_call: TRBJ2-7
v_call: TRBV7-2
clone_size: NA
d_call: NA
cdr3_aa: CASSFSYEQYF
cdr3_nt: TGTGCCAGCAGCTTTAGCTACGAGCAGTACTTC

j_call: TRBJ1-2
v_call: TRBV14
clone_size: NA
d_call: NA
cdr3_aa: CASSQSSGWFGYTF
cdr3_nt: TGTGCCAGCAGCCAATCGTCAGGGTGGTTCGGCTACACCTTC

j_call: TRBJ1-2
v_call: TRBV4-3
clone_size: NA
d_call: NA
cdr3_aa: CASSHAYRDSNGYTF
cdr3_nt: TGCGCCAGCAGCCATGCATACAGGGATAGCAATGGCTACACCTTC

j_call: TRBJ2-5
v_call: TRBV28
clone_size: NA
d_call: NA
cdr3_aa: CASEERRQGGETQYF
cdr3_nt: TGTGCCAGTGAGGAGCGAAGGCAAGGAGGAGAGACCCAGTACTTC

j_call: TRBJ2-5
v_call: TRBV2
clone_size: NA
d_call: TRBD2
cdr3_aa: CASSRILAGAQETQYF
cdr3_nt: TGTGCCAGCAGCCGGATACTAGCGGGGGCCCAAGAGACCCAGTACTTC

j_call: TRBJ2-5
v_call: TRBV5-1
clone_size: NA
d_call: TRBD1
cdr3_aa: CASSLQDRDQETQYF
cdr3_nt: TGCGCCAGCAGCCTCCAGGACAGGGACCAAGAGACCCAGTACTTC

j_call: TRBJ1-2
v_call: TRBV7-2
clone_size: NA
d_call: NA
cdr3_aa: CASSLRLGGGYGYTF
cdr3_nt: TGTGCCAGCAGCTTACGGTTGGGGGGAGGCTATGGCTACACCTTC

j_call: TRBJ2-7
v_call: TRBV20-1
clone_size: NA
d_call: NA
cdr3_aa: CSASGAESNYYEQYF
cdr3_nt: TGCAGTGCTAGTGGGGCCGAGTCAAATTACTACGAGCAGTACTTC

j_call: TRBJ1-1
v_call: TRBV6-6
clone_size: NA
d_call: TRBD1
cdr3_aa: CASSITGEAEAFF
cdr3_nt: TGTGCCAGCAGTATAACAGGGGAAGCTGAAGCTTTCTTT

j_call: TRBJ2-6
v_call: TRBV19
clone_size: NA
d_call: TRBD1
cdr3_aa: CASHFGTVPSWANVLTF
cdr3_nt: TGTGCCAGTCACTTTGGGACAGTCCCCTCCTGGGCCAACGTCCTGACTTTC

j_call: TRBJ1-1
v_call: TRBV4-3
clone_size: NA
d_call: NA
cdr3_aa: CASSHRTMNTEAFF
cdr3_nt: TGCGCCAGCAGCCATAGGACTATGAACACTGAAGCTTTCTTT

j_call: TRBJ2-2
v_call: TRBV4-1
clone_size: NA
d_call: TRBD2
cdr3_aa: CASSQEVAGSIGELFF
cdr3_nt: TGCGCCAGCAGCCAAGAGGTAGCGGGGTCTATCGGGGAGCTGTTTTTT

j_call: TRBJ2-2
v_call: TRBV12-5
clone_size: NA
d_call: NA
cdr3_aa: CASATHSTGELFF
cdr3_nt: TGTGCTAGTGCCACACACAGCACCGGGGAGCTGTTTTTT

j_call: TRBJ1-1
v_call: TRBV6-6
clone_size: NA
d_call: NA
cdr3_aa: CASSDEGRSGTEAFF
cdr3_nt: TGTGCCAGCAGTGACGAGGGCCGCTCGGGAACTGAAGCTTTCTTT

j_call: TRBJ1-4
v_call: TRBV6-5
clone_size: NA
d_call: NA
cdr3_aa: CASRGARNEKLFF
cdr3_nt: TGTGCCAGCAGAGGGGCGCGGAATGAAAAACTGTTTTTT

j_call: TRBJ1-2
v_call: TRBV7-8
clone_size: NA
d_call: TRBD1
cdr3_aa: CASSTDRGLGYTF
cdr3_nt: TGTGCCAGCAGCACTGACAGGGGGCTGGGCTACACCTTC

j_call: TRBJ2-3
v_call: TRBV24-1
clone_size: few
d_call: TRBD2
cdr3_aa: CATSDAGRADTQYF
cdr3_nt: TGTGCCACCAGTGACGCTGGGAGGGCGGATACGCAGTATTTT

j_call: TRBJ2-2
v_call: TRBV7-2
clone_size: NA
d_call: NA
cdr3_aa: CASSSQAAGELFF
cdr3_nt: TGTGCCAGCAGCTCTCAGGCAGCCGGGGAGCTGTTTTTT

j_call: TRBJ1-2
v_call: TRBV6-5
clone_size: NA
d_call: NA
cdr3_aa: CASRGTRDGGYTF
cdr3_nt: TGTGCCAGCCGGGGGACCCGGGACGGTGGCTACACCTTC

j_call: TRBJ1-1
v_call: TRBV27
clone_size: NA
d_call: NA
cdr3_aa: CASSLGSEAFF
cdr3_nt: TGTGCCAGCAGTTTGGGGAGTGAAGCTTTCTTT

j_call: TRBJ2-3
v_call: TRBV5-1
clone_size: NA
d_call: TRBD2
cdr3_aa: CASSHRFSGSIFTDTQYF
cdr3_nt: TGCGCCAGCAGCCACCGGTTTAGCGGGAGTATCTTCACAGATACGCAGTATTTT

j_call: TRBJ2-1
v_call: TRBV28
clone_size: NA
d_call: NA
cdr3_aa: CASSNSTGFGTLYNEQFF
cdr3_nt: TGTGCCAGCAGTAATTCCACAGGGTTCGGAACACTCTACAATGAGCAGTTCTTC

j_call: TRBJ1-1
v_call: TRBV11-2
clone_size: NA
d_call: TRBD1
cdr3_aa: CASSPGTGVNTEAFF
cdr3_nt: TGTGCCAGCAGCCCTGGGACAGGGGTGAACACTGAAGCTTTCTTT

j_call: TRBJ1-1
v_call: TRBV7-2
clone_size: NA
d_call: TRBD1
cdr3_aa: CASSPPQGGNTEAFF
cdr3_nt: TGTGCCAGCAGCCCACCACAGGGGGGGAACACTGAAGCTTTCTTT

j_call: TRBJ1-4
v_call: TRBV7-8
clone_size: NA
d_call: TRBD1
cdr3_aa: CASSSGQGSTNEKLFF
cdr3_nt: TGTGCCAGCAGCTCAGGACAGGGATCGACTAATGAAAAACTGTTTTTT

j_call: TRBJ2-1
v_call: TRBV25-1
clone_size: once
d_call: TRBD2
cdr3_aa: CASCQTGSFRGRDGEQFF
cdr3_nt: TGTGCCTCCTGTCAGACAGGGTCGTTTCGCGGGAGGGATGGTGAGCAGTTCTTC

j_call: TRBJ1-6
v_call: TRBV5-1
clone_size: NA
d_call: NA
cdr3_aa: CASSFEASSYNSPLHF
cdr3_nt: TGCGCCAGCAGCTTCGAGGCCAGCTCCTATAATTCACCCCTCCACTTT

j_call: TRBJ2-5
v_call: TRBV11-2
clone_size: NA
d_call: TRBD2
cdr3_aa: CASSRPLGLAGVVGETQYF
cdr3_nt: TGTGCCAGCAGCCGACCCCTGGGACTAGCGGGAGTCGTGGGGGAGACCCAGTACTTC

j_call: TRBJ2-3
v_call: TRBV7-9
clone_size: NA
d_call: TRBD2
cdr3_aa: CASSFGTSGSLDTQYF
cdr3_nt: TGTGCCAGCAGCTTCGGGACTAGCGGGAGCTTAGATACGCAGTATTTT

j_call: TRBJ1-4
v_call: TRBV9
clone_size: once
d_call: TRBD1
cdr3_aa: CASSARGTLINEKLFF
cdr3_nt: TGTGCCAGCAGCGCCAGGGGGACCCTGATAAATGAAAAACTGTTTTTT

j_call: TRBJ1-2
v_call: TRBV2
clone_size: NA
d_call: NA
cdr3_aa: CASSEGTRYNYGYTF
cdr3_nt: TGTGCCAGCAGTGAAGGTACAAGATATAACTATGGCTACACCTTC

j_call: TRBJ2-1
v_call: TRBV5-1
clone_size: NA
d_call: TRBD2
cdr3_aa: CASSLVSGNNEQFF
cdr3_nt: TGCGCCAGCAGCTTGGTTAGCGGGAATAATGAGCAGTTCTTC

j_call: TRBJ2-7
v_call: TRBV11-2
clone_size: NA
d_call: NA
cdr3_aa: CASSFAREQYF
cdr3_nt: TGTGCCAGCAGCTTTGCCAGGGAGCAGTACTTC